The clone carrying this T cell receptor beta chain was detected only a few times. These data originate in a study of T-cell reconstitution after alpha-beta-depleted transplantation in children. A TCRbeta library incorporating unique molecular identifiers was prepared. TCRdb re-derived calls from the PCR reads in MiXCR, one entry per CDR3 protein. The table lists nearly 350,000 distinct CDR3 sequences, about 16% of them singletons, with around 38% in the top ten. The CDR3 contains 16 residues. Trimming took 4 bases from V and 2 from J; bases not matched to a gene: 11. Germline V gene data show CDR1 as SGHRS and CDR2 as YFSETQ.

V usage is TRBV5-1 and J usage is TRBJ2-7; TRBD1 matches 8 bases. The sequenced sample was PBMCs, mostly from graft donor cells, obtained 360 days after TCRalphabeta/CD19-depleted stem cell transplant. This receptor was taken from a male patient aged 2-15 years who had a stem cell transplant for acute lymphoblastic leukemia, so the T cells may come from the graft donor. For the CDR3, the DNA is TGCGCCAGCAGCCTGGGTCAGGGGGCAGCCCCCTACGAGCAGTACTTC. This gives the protein CASSLGQGAAPYEQYF. Full variable domain (outside the CDR3, taken from reference TRBV5-1 and TRBJ2-7): KAGVTQTPRYLIKTRGQQVTLSCSPISGHRSVSWYQQTPGQGLQFLFEYFSETQRNKGNFPGRFSGRQFSNSRSEMNVSTLELGDSALYLCASSLGQGAAPYEQYFGPGTRLTVT.